Below are 20 T cell receptor beta chains sequenced from a single sample in a study of PD-L1 blockade in urothelial cancer. Sequencing was performed with immunoSEQ multiplex PCR; in TCRdb, only in-frame clones are kept and a portion is missing. The sample holds some 71,000 clones, around four fifths seen once. Time point denoted: pretreatment peripheral blood. Material: PBMCs, obtained around atezolizumab (anti-PD-L1) treatment. These receptors all come from a man aged 40-50 years with urothelial cancer.

The rearrangement uses TRBV19 and TRBJ1-5, with D unresolved. The ends were cut back, 3 bases at V and 7 bases at J, with 10 bases in the middle. CDR3 length equals 13 residues. Germline-derived CDR1 and CDR2 are LNHDA and SQIVND (reference sequence). This CDR3 reads CASSMQPGQPQHF. The CDR3 nucleotides are TGTGCCAGTAGTATGCAACCCGGGCAGCCCCAGCATTTT.

This clone has only a few counts. V usage is TRBV6-5 and J usage is TRBJ1-1; D not resolved. V lost 3 bases and J lost 2, with 16 bases in between. The CDR3 runs to 16 residues. Germline assignment: CDR1 MNHEY and CDR2 SVGAGI. The CDR3 coding sequence is TGTGCCAGCAGTTATGTCGTAGGAGGCGTTAACACTGAAGCTTTCTTT. It encodes CASSYVVGGVNTEAFF.

The chain employs TRBV28 and TRBJ1-4; the match to TRBD1 covers 7 bases. V lost 6 bases and J lost 7; bases outside the gene matches: 8. This CDR3 has 14 residues. Per the germline V gene, CDR1 is MDHEN and CDR2 is SYDVKM. The CDR3, as DNA: TGTGCCAGCAGAAAAGGGGGCGCGAGTGAAAAACTGTTTTTT. Translated: CASRKGGASEKLFF.

This chain joins TRBV19 and TRBJ1-1, with 7 bases lining up with TRBD1. The CDR3 consists of 15 residues. V shed 8 bases, J shed 5 bases, and the junction held 14 bases outside the gene matches. Germline V gene data show CDR1 as LNHDA and CDR2 as SQIVND (reference sequence). The CDR3 DNA reads as TGTGCCAGTTTCACTCGGGACAGCCTGAGGACTGAAGCTTTCTTT. This sequence encodes CASFTRDSLRTEAFF.

This chain joins TRBV19 and TRBJ2-2; tentative D call: TRBD1 (6 bases). This CDR3 has 13 amino acids. Germline CDR1 is LNHDA and CDR2 is SQIVND (reference sequence). CDR3 amino acids: CATPGQSVGELFF. The CDR3 DNA is TGTGCTACACCGGGACAATCAGTCGGGGAGCTGTTTTTT. Full variable domain (outside the CDR3, taken from reference TRBV19 and TRBJ2-2): DGGITQSPKYLFRKEGQNVTLSCEQNLNHDAMYWYRQDPGQGLRLIYYSQIVNDFQKGDIAEGYSVSREKKESFPLTVTSAQKNPTAFYLCATPGQSVGELFFGEGSRLTVL.

The rearrangement links TRBV28 to TRBJ1-2; D is ambiguous. V was clipped by 5 bases and J by 7 bases, with 17 bases between them. Germline values: CDR1 MDHEN, CDR2 SYDVKM. The CDR3 contains 14 residues. The CDR3: CASSGPWLSGGYTF. The CDR3 bases are TGTGCCAGCAGTGGTCCGTGGCTAAGCGGTGGCTACACCTTC.

This clone has a single count. This sequence joins TRBV28 and TRBJ2-7; weak D call: TRBD1 (6 bases). This CDR3 is 13 amino acids long. With 1 base removed from V and 6 bases from J, the gap between germline ends came to 10 bases. Germline V gene sequence: CDR1 MDHEN, CDR2 SYDVKM. CDR3 protein: CASSLLGHGEQYF. The CDR3 coding sequence is TGTGCCAGCAGTTTATTGGGACACGGCGAGCAGTACTTC.

The count of this clone is one. The chain uses TRBV4-2 and TRBJ2-2; the D is unclear. This CDR3 comprises 15 residues. V was shortened by 0 bases and J by 6 bases, with 11 bases between the two germline ends. Germline V gives CDR1 LGHNA, CDR2 YNFKEQ. The CDR3 DNA sequence: TGTGCCAGCAGCCAAGAAAAACAGTATCCCGGGGAGCTGTTTTTT. Its protein is CASSQEKQYPGELFF.

The chain uses TRBV5-1 and TRBJ2-7; TRBD1 might be the D (5 bases). The germline gives CDR1 SGHRS, CDR2 YFSETQ. V was trimmed by 0 bases and J by 4 bases, leaving 14 bases between them. This CDR3 has 15 amino acids. The CDR3 nucleotides are TGCGCCAGCAGCTTGGGACAGACGATCACGTACGAGCAGTACTTC. This encodes CASSLGQTITYEQYF. The entire variable domain, with the rest obtained from reference TRBV5-1 and TRBJ2-7, is as follows: KAGVTQTPRYLIKTRGQQVTLSCSPISGHRSVSWYQQTPGQGLQFLFEYFSETQRNKGNFPGRFSGRQFSNSRSEMNVSTLELGDSALYLCASSLGQTITYEQYFGPGTRLTVT.

The genes are TRBV28 and TRBJ2-7, with a weak D call TRBD2 (6 bases). Germline lookup yields CDR1 MDHEN and CDR2 SYDVKM. The CDR3 consists of 14 residues. V was cut by 4 bases and J by 2 bases, with 12 bases left in between. DNA of the CDR3: TGTGCCAGCAGTTCAGCCGGCGGGACCTACGAGCAGTACTTC. Its translation: CASSSAGGTYEQYF.

V usage is TRBV5-1 and J usage is TRBJ2-7, with 11 positions matching TRBD1. The CDR3 loop spans 16 amino acids. Trimming at V came to 3 bases and at J to 3 bases, leaving 8 bases not matched to a gene. The germline CDR1 and CDR2 sequences are SGHRS and YFSETQ. The CDR3 here is CASSSRTGGPLYEQYF. CDR3 DNA sequence: TGCGCCAGCAGCTCTAGGACAGGGGGCCCTCTCTACGAGCAGTACTTC.

The V call is TRBV7-2, the J call TRBJ2-7; perhaps TRBD1 as D (6 bases). Trimming removed 5 bases from V and 3 bases from J, with 14 bases in between. This CDR3 is built from 14 residues. Germline V gene sequence: CDR1 SGHTA, CDR2 FQGNSA. The CDR3 region is CASSLSGQYYEQYF. DNA of the CDR3: TGTGCCAGCAGCCTATCGGGACAATACTACGAGCAGTACTTC.

Only one count was recorded for this clone. The chain couples TRBV27 to TRBJ2-5; no clear D gene. V was clipped by 4 bases and J by 1 base, with 7 bases between them. CDR1 is MNHEY, CDR2 SMNVEV, per germline (reference sequence). The CDR3 is made up of 13 amino acids. CDR3 loop: CASSYPGQETQYF. The CDR3 coding sequence is TGTGCCAGCAGTTATCCGGGCCAAGAGACCCAGTACTTC.

V usage is TRBV7-3 and J usage is TRBJ2-1; D not resolved. The CDR3 consists of 18 residues. Germline CDR1 SGHTA, CDR2 FQGTGA. Trimming removed 5 bases from V and 2 bases from J, with 22 bases in between. CDR3: CASSHLHSGRSPYNEQFF. CDR3 sequence (DNA): TGTGCCAGCAGCCACCTCCATTCCGGCCGGAGCCCCTACAATGAGCAGTTCTTC.

Here the CDR3 DNA reads TGTGCCAGCAGGCCGGGGCGGGAGGGGAACACTGAAGCTTTCTTT. Amino acids: CASRPGREGNTEAFF. This rearrangement joins TRBV2 to TRBJ1-1; possibly TRBD1 for D (5 bases). CDR3 size: 15 residues. Trimming stripped 6 bases from V and 1 base from J, with 15 bases between. Germline values: CDR1 SNHLY, CDR2 FYNNEI. Supplemented by reference TRBV2 and TRBJ1-1, the full variable domain reads EPEVTQTPSHQVTQMGQEVILRCVPISNHLYFYWYRQILGQKVEFLVSFYNNEISEKSEIFDDQFSVERPDGSNFTLKIRSTKLEDSAMYFCASRPGREGNTEAFFGQGTRLTVV.

This clone was detected only once. This chain links TRBV30 with TRBJ2-1; a possible D gene is TRBD1 (6 bases). The CDR3 is made up of 13 amino acids. CDR1 GTSNPN and CDR2 SVGIG come from the germline V gene (reference sequence). The V gene lost 7 bases and the J gene lost 3 bases, with 13 bases spanning the gap. The CDR3 loop is CASTGWNYNEQFF. Here the CDR3 DNA reads TGTGCCTCTACAGGGTGGAACTACAATGAGCAGTTCTTC.

The chain recombines TRBV6-5 with TRBJ2-1, with TRBD1 matching over 8 bases. Per the germline V gene, CDR1 is MNHEY and CDR2 is SVGAGI. The CDR3 length is 15 residues. V shed 6 bases and J 0 bases; nucleotides not matched to a gene: 4. CDR3 protein: CASRRTGSSYNEQFF. The CDR3 nucleotides are TGTGCCAGCAGGAGGACAGGGAGCTCCTACAATGAGCAGTTCTTC.

The V and J genes are TRBV7-8 and TRBJ2-1; D not certain. Germline CDR1 and CDR2: SGHVS and FQNEAQ. The CDR3 is made up of 12 amino acids. V was trimmed by 6 bases and J by 8 bases, leaving 11 bases between them. The CDR3 loop reads CASRAQRDEQFF. The CDR3 nucleotides are TGTGCCAGCAGAGCTCAGCGCGATGAGCAGTTCTTC.

This clone was recorded once. The chain carries TRBV5-1 and TRBJ2-7, with D maybe TRBD2 (5 bases). From germline, CDR1 is SGHRS and CDR2 YFSETQ. Trimming cost V 5 bases and J 3 bases, with 12 bases left between them. The CDR3 contains 13 residues. This chain's CDR3 is CASSERQDYEQYF. The CDR3 bases are TGCGCCAGCAGTGAGCGGCAGGACTACGAGCAGTACTTC.

This rearrangement joins TRBV10-2 to TRBJ1-1, with a weak D call TRBD1 (5 bases). CDR3 size: 11 residues. V lost 11 bases to trimming and J lost 3 bases, with 10 bases between them. Germline V gene data show CDR1 as WSHSY and CDR2 as SAAADI. The CDR3 spells CASGGDTEAFF. The CDR3 DNA follows: TGCGCCTCAGGAGGGGACACTGAAGCTTTCTTT.